This TCR beta chain appears in the sequencing data of a study of Ad26.COV2.S vaccination and SARS-CoV-2 variants. Overall study context: Trial arm assignment for the donor was COV1001 Ad26.COV2.S. Each vaccinee took Ad26.COV2.S intramuscularly, once or twice 56 days apart.

Clones were read by immunoSEQ multiplex PCR, and TCRdb kept only the in-frame ones, dropping some. The table lists some 250,000 clones, 88% of them singletons. Treatment indicated: 15 to 20 received Ad26.COV2.S at low or high dose, single or two shots; about five received placebo; per-sample allocation not given. Samples were taken on day 63 after the first vaccine or placebo injection. Donation was by an adult aged 18-55 years who was in Boston. Germline CDR1 SGHDT, CDR2 YYEEEE. The CDR3 is 15 amino acids. Trimming took off 4 bases at V and 2 bases at J, with 14 bases between the two ends. This clone was observed a single time.

Sample: peripheral blood, taken in a trial of Ad26.COV2.S vaccine versus placebo. The chain carries TRBV5-6 and TRBJ2-3; D might be TRBD2 (6 bases). This TCR was recovered from a person between 18 and 65 years old who received the Ad26.COV2.S COVID-19 vaccine or a placebo. The CDR3 spells CASSPLGGYTDTQYF. In DNA form, the CDR3 reads TGTGCCAGCAGCCCATTGGGGGGATACACAGATACGCAGTATTTT.